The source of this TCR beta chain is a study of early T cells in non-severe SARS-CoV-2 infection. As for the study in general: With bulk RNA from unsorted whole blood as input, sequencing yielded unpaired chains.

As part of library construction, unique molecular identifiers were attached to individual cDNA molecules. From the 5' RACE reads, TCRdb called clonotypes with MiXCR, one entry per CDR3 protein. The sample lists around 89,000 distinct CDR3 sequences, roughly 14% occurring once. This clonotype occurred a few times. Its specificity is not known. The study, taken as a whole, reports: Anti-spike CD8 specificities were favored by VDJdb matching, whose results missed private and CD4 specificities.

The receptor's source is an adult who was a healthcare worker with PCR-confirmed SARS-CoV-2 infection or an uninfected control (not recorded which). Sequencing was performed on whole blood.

CDR3 sequence: CASSYSSPAVAFYEQYV. In nucleotides, the CDR3 is TGTGCCAGCAGTTACTCGAGTCCCGCAGTTGCCTTTTACGAGCAGTACGTC. The chain combines TRBV6-5 with TRBJ2-7; D gene uncertain. This CDR3 has 17 residues. The V gene lost 0 bases and the J gene lost 4 bases, with 19 bases spanning the gap. In germline, CDR1 is MNHEY, CDR2 SVGAGI.